The clone carrying this T cell receptor beta chain was counted a few times. V was cut by 7 bases and J by 0 bases, with 13 bases left in between. This CDR3 contains 14 residues. CDR1 is SQVTM and CDR2 is ANQGSEA in the germline V gene. The source of the sample is a study of blood T cell repertoires in COVID-19. About the study: Spain, Italy and the United States supplied samples that represented acute and convalescent COVID-19. PBMCs, B-cell-depleted T cells, or T cells were the source of the cDNA or gDNA that made up the material.

In the original analysis: Scientists estimated how many nucleated cells there were by amplifying reference gene primers. The table came from immunoSEQ multiplex PCR; TCRdb's copy has only in-frame clones and leaves some out. D and trimming come from the DNA, and the V and J calls and clone size come from that table. The sample yields some 150,000 clones, approximately 86% seen once. The chain couples TRBV29-1 to TRBJ1-3, with a tentative D call TRBD1 (6 bases). The specimen sequenced was peripheral blood. The receptor's source is a woman in her fifties or sixties with acute or convalescent COVID-19. Written as DNA, the CDR3 is TGCAGCGGGGTCCGGACAGACTCTGGAAACACCATATATTTT. Translated, it gives CSGVRTDSGNTIYF.